This entry describes one T cell receptor beta chain. Its target is not known. 60 Vbeta and 13 Jbeta primers were used in PCR. Libraries were prepared by immunoSEQ multiplex PCR; TCRdb keeps only in-frame clonotypes and omits some of them. The table lists 200,000 to 250,000 clones, over 60% of them singletons. The data are from a study of cytomegalovirus exposure and HLA in healthy donors. Overall study results and limits: Listed as cytomegalovirus-associated were 150 to 200 TCR beta chains.

Deletions cut 3 bases from V and 0 bases from J, with 9 bases between. This CDR3 region has 14 residues. Germline V lookup: CDR1 MNHEY, CDR2 SMNVEV (reference sequence). The material sequenced was PBMCs. This chain connects TRBV27 to TRBJ2-7, with a tentative D call TRBD2 (5 bases). The clonotype originates from a man between 18 and 35 years old in good health and CMV-seronegative. The CDR3 is CASSFGLSSYEQYF. The CDR3 region has the DNA TGTGCCAGCAGTTTCGGACTGAGCTCCTACGAGCAGTACTTC.